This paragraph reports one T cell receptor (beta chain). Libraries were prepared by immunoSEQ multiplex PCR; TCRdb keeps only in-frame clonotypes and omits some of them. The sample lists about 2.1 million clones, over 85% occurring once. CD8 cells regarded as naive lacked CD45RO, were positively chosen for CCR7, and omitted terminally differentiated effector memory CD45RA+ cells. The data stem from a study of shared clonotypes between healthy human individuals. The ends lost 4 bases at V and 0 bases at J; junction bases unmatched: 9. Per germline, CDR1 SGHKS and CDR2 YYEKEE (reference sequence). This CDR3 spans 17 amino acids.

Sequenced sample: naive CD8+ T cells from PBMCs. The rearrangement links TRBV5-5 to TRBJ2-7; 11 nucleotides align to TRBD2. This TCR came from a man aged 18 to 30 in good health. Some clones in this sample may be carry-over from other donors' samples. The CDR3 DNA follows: TGTGCCAGCAGCGCCGGACTAGCGGGCGCCAGCTCCTACGAGCAGTACTTC. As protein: CASSAGLAGASSYEQYF.